The 21 T cell receptor beta chains below were found in one sample sequenced in a study of CD8+ T cells in alopecia areata. Treatment meaning: oral pan-JAK inhibitor, 5-10 mg twice daily. Sequencing templates came from extracted RNA that was reverse transcribed into cDNA. Profiled with immunoSEQ multiplex PCR; TCRdb holds only in-frame clones, not every one. The sample lists 200,000 or so clones, around 43% occurring once. This sample comprised CD4+ T cells sorted from blood, obtained at roughly week 36, from a patient treated with tofacitinib. The source of these receptors is a human donor with alopecia areata.

CDR3 loop: CASSVGGTQSYEQYF. CDR3 DNA sequence: TGTGCCAGCAGCGTAGGGGGGACTCAATCCTACGAGCAGTACTTC. V gene TRBV9 combines with J gene TRBJ2-7; tentatively, D is TRBD2 (6 bases). This CDR3 has 15 amino acids. Germline CDR1 SGDLS, CDR2 YYNGEE. V shed 0 bases and J shed 1 base, with 11 bases lying between them.

This clone was detected only a few times. V usage is TRBV29-1 and J usage is TRBJ2-5, with D perhaps matching TRBD1 (5 bases). Germline CDR1 reads SQVTM; CDR2 reads ANQGSEA. Trimming took 4 bases from V and 6 from J, leaving 18 bases between them. This CDR3 has 14 residues. The CDR3 loop reads CSVVGSLGQQTQYF. The CDR3 nucleotides read TGCAGCGTTGTGGGTAGCTTGGGGCAACAGACCCAGTACTTC.

The rearrangement joins TRBV25-1 to TRBJ1-2, with 11 bases matching TRBD1. V dropped 3 bases and J dropped 3; count of bases not matched to a gene: 3. This CDR3 has 15 amino acids. Per germline, CDR1 MGHDK and CDR2 SYGVNS. CDR3 residues: CASSDPGQGDYGYTF. CDR3 in DNA: TGTGCCAGCAGTGACCCGGGACAGGGGGACTATGGCTACACCTTC.

The chain carries TRBV7-2 and TRBJ2-3; D is possibly TRBD2 (6 bases). CDR1 is SGHTA, CDR2 FQGNSA, per germline. The CDR3 has 15 amino acids. Trimming removed 5 bases at V and 3 bases at J, with 15 bases between. The CDR3, as DNA: TGTGCCAGCAGCGTCCTTCCGGCGGGGACAGATACGCAGTATTTT. Residues: CASSVLPAGTDTQYF. Complete variable domain (other parts from reference TRBV7-2 and TRBJ2-3): GAGVSQSPSNKVTEKGKDVELRCDPISGHTALYWYRQSLGQGLEFLIYFQGNSAPDKSGLPSDRFSAERTGGSVSTLTIQRTQQEDSAVYLCASSVLPAGTDTQYFGPGTRLTVL.

The V gene is TRBV7-2, the J gene TRBJ2-3; D gene ambiguous. CDR1 SGHTA and CDR2 FQGNSA come from the germline V gene. With 2 bases removed from V and 0 bases from J, the gap between germline ends came to 12 bases. The CDR3 extends over 16 amino acids. CDR3 sequence: CASSLTVVTSTDTQYF. In DNA form, the CDR3 reads TGTGCCAGCAGCTTAACAGTTGTTACTAGCACAGATACGCAGTATTTT. The full variable domain, in which reference TRBV7-2 and TRBJ2-3 provide the parts outside the CDR3, is GAGVSQSPSNKVTEKGKDVELRCDPISGHTALYWYRQSLGQGLEFLIYFQGNSAPDKSGLPSDRFSAERTGGSVSTLTIQRTQQEDSAVYLCASSLTVVTSTDTQYFGPGTRLTVL.

This clone has a handful of counts. The chain employs TRBV30 and TRBJ2-1, with 10 positions matching TRBD2. V was pared by 0 bases and J by 9 bases, with 8 bases of the junction left unmatched. The CDR3 loop spans 15 amino acids. Germline V CDR1 and CDR2: GTSNPN, SVGIG (reference sequence). CDR3 in amino acids: CAWSVRASGSAEQFF. For the CDR3, the DNA is TGTGCCTGGAGTGTACGGGCTAGCGGGAGTGCTGAGCAGTTCTTC.

This chain joins TRBV29-1 and TRBJ2-5, with 7 nucleotides matching TRBD1. The DNA end is a closer match to TRBJ2-7, so the J assignment may be wrong. The CDR3 loop spans 11 amino acids. CDR1 is SQVTM and CDR2 is ANQGSEA in the germline V gene. The CDR3 DNA is TGCAGCGTGACAGGGCTCTACGAGCAGTACTTC. Translating it yields CSVTGLYEQYF.

There are a few counts of this clone. The chain combines TRBV29-1 with TRBJ2-3; 14 nucleotides line up with TRBD2. Germline V gives CDR1 SQVTM, CDR2 ANQGSEA. The junction had 4 bases not matched to a gene; V was cut back by 6 bases and J by 2 bases. The CDR3 extends over 15 amino acids. CDR3: CSVETSGRATDTQYF. In nucleotides, the CDR3 is TGCAGCGTGGAGACTAGCGGGAGGGCCACAGATACGCAGTATTTT.

CDR3 sequence (DNA): TGTGCCAGCAGAGAGGCGGGGGTTGGAAGGACTGAAGCTTTCTTT. It is translated as CASREAGVGRTEAFF. The rearrangement uses TRBV13 and TRBJ1-1; D possibly corresponds to TRBD1 (5 bases). Per germline, CDR1 PRHDT and CDR2 FYEKMQ (reference sequence). The CDR3 spans 15 residues. Trimming left V 6 bases short and J 5 bases short, with 19 bases between.

The rearrangement joins TRBV5-4 to TRBJ2-6, with a tentative D call TRBD1 (6 bases). The V and J ends lost 4 bases and 2 bases respectively, with 10 bases between them. The CDR3 totals 15 residues. From germline, CDR1 is SGHNT and CDR2 YYREEE (reference sequence). Here the CDR3 DNA reads TGTGCCAGCAGCGTACAGGGACCTGGGGCCAACGTCCTGACTTTC. Amino acid sequence: CASSVQGPGANVLTF.

The chain couples TRBV9 to TRBJ2-5; D is unresolved. With 2 bases removed from V and 2 bases from J, the gap between germline ends came to 7 bases. The CDR3 covers 13 residues. Per germline, CDR1 SGDLS and CDR2 YYNGEE. This chain's CDR3 is CASSVRSQETQYF. DNA for the CDR3: TGTGCCAGCAGCGTCCGATCACAAGAGACCCAGTACTTC.

This sequence joins TRBV7-9 and TRBJ2-5; weak D call: TRBD2 (5 bases). V lost 2 bases to trimming and J lost 2 bases, with 9 bases between them. The CDR3 covers 14 residues. Germline CDR1 is SEHNR and CDR2 is FQNEAQ (reference sequence). CDR3 nucleotides: TGTGCCAGCAGCTTATACCCGGGGCAAGAGACCCAGTACTTC. Protein: CASSLYPGQETQYF.

This clone was observed a handful of times. The J gene is TRBJ1-2, the V gene TRBV7-8, with a possible D match to TRBD1 (5 bases). Between the trimmed V and J ends, which lost 1 base and 4 bases, there was a span of 10 bases. Germline lookup yields CDR1 SGHVS and CDR2 FQNEAQ. There are 14 residues in the CDR3. As DNA, the CDR3 is TGTGCCAGCAGCTTAGGGAGCAGGGTCTATGGCTACACCTTC. This encodes CASSLGSRVYGYTF.

This clone was picked up a small number of times. V is TRBV13 and J is TRBJ2-3, with TRBD2 matching over 7 bases. J was trimmed by 1 base and V by 4 bases; bases with no gene match: 8. The CDR3 is made up of 16 amino acids. CDR1 is PRHDT, CDR2 FYEKMQ, per germline (reference sequence). CDR3: CASSSRASGGTDTQYF. Written as DNA, the CDR3 is TGTGCCAGCAGCTCGAGGGCTAGCGGAGGCACAGATACGCAGTATTTT.

The chain carries TRBV29-1 and TRBJ2-7; 12 positions match TRBD2. The CDR3 covers 14 residues. The germline V gene encodes CDR1 SQVTM and CDR2 ANQGSEA. The trim removed 5 bases at V and 2 bases at J, leaving 4 bases unmatched. CDR3: CSVLAGGRTYEQYF. DNA for the CDR3: TGCAGCGTTCTAGCGGGAGGGAGGACCTACGAGCAGTACTTC.

The chain combines TRBV4-2 with TRBJ2-5, with D uncertain. The J call may be mistaken, given a closer DNA end match to TRBJ2-7. Per germline, CDR1 LGHNA and CDR2 YNFKEQ. The CDR3 covers 16 residues. CDR3 coding DNA: TGTGCCAGCAGCCACCCCTCACGTAGTGGTGCTTACGAGCAGTACTTC. Translation gives CASSHPSRSGAYEQYF.

This sequence joins TRBV25-1 and TRBJ2-1; no definite D call. CDR1 MGHDK and CDR2 SYGVNS come from the germline V gene. This CDR3 comprises 12 residues. Trimming cost V 2 bases and J 6 bases, with 5 bases left between them. CDR3 region: CASSESPNEQFF. The CDR3 DNA reads TGTGCCAGCAGTGAAAGTCCCAATGAGCAGTTCTTC.

There are a few counts of this clone. In DNA, the CDR3 is TGTGCCAGCAGCCGATCATGGTCCTCTTACTCCTACGAGCAGTACTTC. Protein product: CASSRSWSSYSYEQYF. The chain recombines TRBV7-2 with TRBJ2-7; D ambiguous. Per germline, CDR1 SGHTA and CDR2 FQGNSA. The germline V and J ends were trimmed by 5 bases and 0 bases, with 17 bases remaining between them. This CDR3 has 16 amino acids.

V usage is TRBV11-2 and J usage is TRBJ2-1; D is possibly TRBD2 (6 bases). V shed 5 bases and J shed 10 bases, with 21 bases lying between them. Germline CDR1 and CDR2: SGHAT and FQNNGV. CDR3 length: 15 amino acids. CDR3 amino acids: CASSPSGTRPNEQFF. As DNA, the CDR3 is TGTGCCAGCAGCCCATCCGGGACTCGGCCAAACGAGCAGTTCTTC.

This chain uses TRBV2 with TRBJ1-5; 9 bases fit TRBD1. CDR1 and CDR2 (germline): SNHLY, FYNNEI. Trimming removed 8 bases from V and 2 bases from J; junction bases left unmatched: 4. CDR3 length: 14 residues. CDR3 sequence (DNA): TGTGCCAGCGGACAGGGGAATGGCAATCAGCCCCAGCATTTT. It encodes CASGQGNGNQPQHF.

The rearrangement uses TRBV5-4 and TRBJ2-3; 8 nucleotides agree with TRBD2. CDR1 SGHNT and CDR2 YYREEE come from the germline V gene (reference sequence). J gave up 4 bases and V 0 bases, and 4 bases lay outside the gene matches. This CDR3 spans 15 amino acids. DNA of the CDR3: TGTGCCAGCAGCTTGGGCAGCGGGAGTTCAGATACGCAGTATTTT. As protein: CASSLGSGSSDTQYF.